This T cell receptor beta chain derives from a study of OX40 agonist ivuxolimab in advanced cancers. For the wider study: Ivuxolimab was a fully human IgG2 agonistic monoclonal antibody targeting the costimulatory receptor OX40 (CD134). Of the roughly 54 patients in dose escalation, about 20 had hepatocellular carcinoma, about 15 had melanoma, 9 had renal cell carcinoma and 9 had head and neck cancer. Partial responses occurred in three dose-escalation patients, of whom one had hepatocellular carcinoma and two had cutaneous melanoma. The paper reports the monotherapy dose-escalation portion (N of about 47 patients) of the phase I ivuxolimab trial. Intravenous ivuxolimab was administered to patients every 2 weeks at six dose levels: 0.01, 0.1, 0.3, 1.5, 3 and 10 mg/kg. Prior anti-PD-1, anti-PD-L1 or anti-CTLA-4 therapy was permitted, and checkpoint inhibitors had been received by around 40% of dose-escalation patients. The point of sequencing TCRbeta in the periphery was to test whether ivuxolimab changed TCR sequence diversity and drove clonal T-cell expansion. A male proportion of roughly 80% and a mean age of 60 years, ranging from roughly 20 to 80, were recorded for the dose-escalation cohort. Study-level results and caveats: At doses of 0.1 to 3.0 mg/kg, clonal expansion of both CD4+ and CD8+ T cells in blood was seen between baseline and week 6. Antigen specificity was not determined for the clonally expanded peripheral T cells. Low levels of normalized T-cell clonal expansion were also shown by some nonresponding patients. After ivuxolimab, CD8+ T cells had more expanded clones than CD4+ T cells on average. In partial responders in the 0.1-3.0 mg/kg groups, normalized peripheral clonal expansion was found to be among the lowest, especially among CD8+ T cells.

As to this clone: It lacks a known antigen. Base qualities were left out, and no much larger clone turns up one base away.

From the germline V gene, CDR1 is SGHRS and CDR2 is YFSETQ. Inclusive of the bounding cysteine and phenylalanine, the CDR3 is 15 residues long. Only the CDR3 region is kept as DNA, spanning 45 bases read in frame from base 1. V and J are truncated by 1 base and 5 bases respectively, leaving an intervening sequence of 15 bases. Patients with autoimmune disease history or receiving systemic immunosuppression were excluded from the trial. Peripheral blood for TCR sequencing was drawn from every dose cohort at baseline, at cycle 4 day 1 and at cycle 7 day 1. Samples came from an open-label, multicenter, first-in-human phase I dose-escalation trial of ivuxolimab. The trial enrolled adults with locally advanced or metastatic head and neck squamous cell, hepatocellular, melanoma or renal cell carcinoma. Before TCR sequencing, CD4+ and CD8+ T cells were separately sorted from peripheral blood. For sequencing of the TCRbeta CDR3 region, genomic DNA was extracted from the sorted cells. TCRbeta CDR3 regions were sequenced using the immunoSEQ Assay. TCRdb provides this immuneACCESS table in a form limited to in-frame rearrangements. Some clones are lacking; in checked studies, under half of them reflect an unresolved V gene, and why the rest are absent is not known. The sample has about 50,000 clones on record, approximately 80% of them singletons. In total, the top ten clones hold about 1.8% of the sample.

The material sequenced was CD4+ or CD8+ T cells sorted from blood, taken in a trial of the OX40 agonist ivuxolimab. The TCR was taken from an adult with an advanced solid tumor such as melanoma, head and neck, liver or kidney cancer. The chain couples TRBV5-1 to TRBJ2-5; TRBD2 is possibly the D segment (6 matching bases). CDR3 reads: CASSLMASAGETQYF. The sequenced DNA is TGCGCCAGCAGCTTGATGGCTTCGGCGGGGGAGACCCAGTACTTC.